A single sample gave rise to the 32 T cell receptor beta chains below, sequenced in a study of T cell responses to AZD1222 COVID-19 vaccine. The protocol was immunoSEQ multiplex PCR, while the TCRdb copy is restricted to in-frame clones and leaves out a portion. This repertoire shows 180,000 or so clones, about nine tenths found once; its top ten account for roughly 1.9%. The sample consisted of peripheral blood, taken 28 days after the second AZD1222 dose. The origin of the receptors is an adult who received the AZD1222 COVID-19 vaccine.

This chain links TRBV4-2 with TRBJ2-7; D gene unclear. CDR1 is LGHNA and CDR2 is YNFKEQ in the germline V gene. V was trimmed by 0 bases and J by 3 bases, leaving 12 bases between them. This CDR3 is 15 amino acids long. The CDR3 region has the DNA TGTGCCAGCAGCCAAGAATCGCAGGCGCTCTACGAGCAGTACTTC. The encoded protein is CASSQESQALYEQYF.

V and J are TRBV7-9 and TRBJ1-2, with D possibly TRBD1 on 6 matching bases. The CDR3 runs 15 residues. The V gene lost 1 base and the J gene lost 7 bases, with 16 bases spanning the gap. Germline assignment: CDR1 SEHNR and CDR2 FQNEAQ (reference sequence). The CDR3 is CASSLVLQGGSGYTF. CDR3 nucleotides: TGTGCCAGCAGCTTAGTCCTACAGGGAGGAAGTGGCTACACCTTC.

The rearrangement uses TRBV5-1 and TRBJ1-4; D might be TRBD1 (5 bases). This CDR3 contains 15 residues. Trimming cost V 4 bases and J 7 bases, with 17 bases left between them. In germline, CDR1 is SGHRS, CDR2 YFSETQ. CDR3 sequence: CASSLGGIPSEKLFF. Here the CDR3 DNA reads TGCGCCAGCAGCCTTGGGGGAATCCCCAGTGAAAAACTGTTTTTT.

The chain carries TRBV13 and TRBJ2-5; 8 bases align to TRBD1. This CDR3 comprises 14 residues. Germline CDR1 is PRHDT and CDR2 is FYEKMQ (reference sequence). The V and J ends lost 6 bases and 5 bases, in that order; junction bases with no gene match: 8. The CDR3 loop reads CASSQDREYETQYF. The CDR3 DNA reads TGTGCCAGCAGTCAGGACAGGGAATATGAGACCCAGTACTTC.

The rearrangement links TRBV6-1 to TRBJ1-2, with D possibly matching TRBD1 (5 bases). CDR1 is MNHNS, CDR2 SASEGT, per germline. Trimming pared 0 bases from V and 6 bases from J, leaving 14 bases between. The CDR3 sequence is 15 residues long. Here the CDR3 reads CASSEASTVGDGYTF. The DNA of the CDR3 is TGTGCCAGCAGTGAAGCGTCGACAGTAGGTGATGGCTACACCTTC.

The CDR3 DNA sequence: TGTGCCAGCAGTCCACAGCCTAGCTCCTATAATTCACCCCTCCACTTT. Amino acids: CASSPQPSSYNSPLHF. This chain links TRBV28 with TRBJ1-6, with unresolved D. Trimming removed 5 bases at V and 0 bases at J, with 11 bases between. Germline V gene data show CDR1 as MDHEN and CDR2 as SYDVKM. CDR3 length equals 16 residues.

This chain uses TRBV7-9 with TRBJ2-7; no firm D call. With 5 bases removed from V and 4 bases from J, the gap between germline ends came to 6 bases. Germline CDR1 is SEHNR and CDR2 is FQNEAQ (reference sequence). The CDR3 runs 11 residues. CDR3 sequence: CASSPLYEQYF. The CDR3 nucleotides are TGTGCCAGCAGCCCCCTATACGAGCAGTACTTC.

The V call is TRBV2, the J call TRBJ1-5; 7 bases are shared with TRBD1. CDR3 length equals 13 residues. Trimming took 6 bases from V and 5 from J; bases not matched to a gene: 4. CDR1 SNHLY and CDR2 FYNNEI come from the germline V gene. CDR3 protein: CASRGDSHQPQHF. DNA for the CDR3: TGTGCCAGCAGGGGGGACAGCCATCAGCCCCAGCATTTT.

Of note for this clone: The same CDR3 is also encoded by other DNA sequences in this sample. The CDR3 coding sequence is TGTGCCAGCTCACCAGGGGCAACTAATGAAAAACTGTTTTTT. Encoded protein: CASSPGATNEKLFF. V is TRBV18 and J is TRBJ1-4, with D unresolved. The V end was cut by 2 bases, the J end by 0 bases, with 4 bases between. This CDR3 contains 14 residues. Per germline, CDR1 KGHSH and CDR2 LQKENI.

The chain couples TRBV7-2 to TRBJ2-2, with unresolved D. Germline V gives CDR1 SGHTA, CDR2 FQGNSA. The length of the CDR3 is 14 residues. Trimming removed 5 bases at V and 4 bases at J, with 11 bases between. The chain's CDR3 is CASSQTGITGELFF. The CDR3 coding sequence is TGTGCCAGCAGCCAGACTGGGATCACCGGGGAGCTGTTTTTT.

This chain links TRBV4-1 with TRBJ2-7, with a weak D call TRBD1 (6 bases). This CDR3 is 15 amino acids long. Germline V lookup: CDR1 MGHRA, CDR2 YSYEKL. V was clipped by 1 base and J by 2 bases, with 12 bases between them. Here the CDR3 DNA reads TGCGCCAGCAGCCAAGGTTCGGGGACACCCTACGAGCAGTACTTC. It is translated as CASSQGSGTPYEQYF.

The rearrangement links TRBV7-9 to TRBJ1-2, with a possible D match to TRBD1 (5 bases). There are 14 residues in the CDR3. Trimming stripped 4 bases from V and 9 bases from J, with 18 bases between. Germline-derived CDR1 and CDR2 are SEHNR and FQNEAQ (reference sequence). The CDR3 nucleotides are TGTGCCAGCAGCTCCCCAAATGGGGACGTAAGCTACACCTTC. Translated: CASSSPNGDVSYTF.

V and J are TRBV5-5 and TRBJ1-5; D gene unclear. Between the trimmed V and J ends, which lost 0 bases and 4 bases, there was a span of 11 bases. Germline assignment: CDR1 SGHKS and CDR2 YYEKEE (reference sequence). The CDR3 contains 15 residues. CDR3 DNA: TGTGCCAGCAGCTTGGAAGGGTTGGGAAATCAGCCCCAGCATTTT. Protein product: CASSLEGLGNQPQHF.

This chain links TRBV30 with TRBJ2-7; D gene ambiguous. Germline-derived CDR1 and CDR2 are GTSNPN and SVGIG (reference sequence). V lost 4 bases and J lost 2, with 3 bases in between. The CDR3 has 10 residues. This CDR3 is CAWTAYEQYF. DNA of the CDR3: TGTGCCTGGACAGCCTACGAGCAGTACTTC.

The rearrangement uses TRBV7-9 and TRBJ1-4, with 10 nucleotides matching TRBD1. This CDR3 has 13 residues. V was pared by 3 bases and J by 13 bases, with 5 bases of the junction left unmatched. The germline CDR1 and CDR2 sequences are SEHNR and FQNEAQ (reference sequence). The CDR3 reads CASSLGDRGRLFF. For the CDR3, the DNA is TGTGCCAGCAGCTTGGGGGACAGGGGTCGACTGTTTTTT. The full variable domain, completed using reference TRBV7-9 and TRBJ1-4, is DTGVSQNPRHKITKRGQNVTFRCDPISEHNRLYWYRQTLGQGPEFLTYFQNEAQLEKSRLLSDRFSAERPKGSFSTLEIQRTEQGDSAMYLCASSLGDRGRLFFGSGTQLSVL.

Written as DNA, the CDR3 is TGCGCCAGCAGCCATAGGACAGGGCGGAACACTGAAGCTTTCTTT. This codes for CASSHRTGRNTEAFF. J is TRBJ1-1 and V is TRBV4-1; 8 bases align to TRBD1. Germline-derived CDR1 and CDR2 are MGHRA and YSYEKL. This CDR3 contains 15 residues. V lost 3 bases to trimming and J lost 1 base; unmatched junction nucleotides: 4.

The V gene is TRBV9, the J gene TRBJ1-5; a weak D match, TRBD1 (6 bases). This CDR3 has 15 amino acids. Germline V gene lookup returns CDR1 SGDLS and CDR2 YYNGEE. V gave up 1 base and J gave up 6 bases, with 14 bases separating them. The CDR3 DNA reads TGTGCCAGCAGCGTATCGGGGGGCGCCACTCAGCCCCAGCATTTT. Protein: CASSVSGGATQPQHF.

The gene calls are TRBV4-3 and TRBJ2-5, with a weak D call TRBD1 (6 bases). CDR1 is LGHNA, CDR2 YSLEER, per germline. The CDR3 has 15 residues. The V end was cut by 2 bases, the J end by 2 bases, with 12 bases between. The CDR3 coding sequence is TGCGCCAGCAGCCAAACCCCAGGGGTTCAAGAGACCCAGTACTTC. It encodes CASSQTPGVQETQYF.

The chain uses TRBV3-1 (or the pseudogene TRBV3-2) and TRBJ2-1; the D gene could be TRBD1 or TRBD2 (5 bases each). V lost 4 bases, J lost 7 bases, and 8 bases lay in between. CDR3 length equals 12 residues. Germline V gene sequence: CDR1 LGHDT, CDR2 YNNKEL (reference sequence). CDR3 amino acids: CASSLGDNEQFF. CDR3 sequence (DNA): TGTGCCAGCAGCCTGGGGGATAATGAGCAGTTCTTC.

The CDR3 sequence: CASSPNGAGGRYEQYF. As DNA, the CDR3 is TGTGCCAGCAGCCCTAATGGAGCGGGGGGACGCTACGAGCAGTACTTC. This chain links TRBV9 with TRBJ2-7, with TRBD2 identical over 9 bases. This CDR3 spans 16 amino acids. The germline V gene encodes CDR1 SGDLS and CDR2 YYNGEE. The V segment lost 4 bases and the J segment 3 bases; nucleotides outside the gene matches: 11.

Only a few counts were recorded for this clone. This chain joins TRBV20-1 and TRBJ2-4, with a weak D call TRBD1 (5 bases). Trimming took 6 bases from V and 0 from J, leaving 12 bases between them. Germline V gene data show CDR1 as DFQATT and CDR2 as SNEGSKA (reference sequence). The CDR3 consists of 14 residues. CDR3 region: CSASTGAAKNIQYF. In nucleotides, the CDR3 is TGCAGTGCGAGTACAGGTGCAGCCAAAAACATTCAGTACTTC.

V gene TRBV19 combines with J gene TRBJ2-1; 8 nucleotides agree with TRBD1. The J segment lost 4 bases and the V segment lost 6 bases, leaving 5 bases of the junction unmatched. This CDR3 contains 14 residues. The germline CDR1 and CDR2 sequences are LNHDA and SQIVND (reference sequence). DNA of the CDR3: TGTGCCAGTAGGTCCAGGGGGCCTTACAATGAGCAGTTCTTC. It is translated as CASRSRGPYNEQFF.

V gene TRBV5-1 combines with J gene TRBJ2-3; TRBD2 aligns across 14 bases. The CDR3 is 16 amino acids. Germline values: CDR1 SGHRS, CDR2 YFSETQ. The J segment lost 2 bases and the V segment lost 4 bases, leaving 3 bases of the junction unmatched. The CDR3 region is CASSPGLAGATDTQYF. For the CDR3, the DNA is TGCGCCAGCAGCCCGGGACTAGCGGGGGCCACAGATACGCAGTATTTT.

This chain connects TRBV2 to TRBJ2-1, with 10 bases that match TRBD2. Losses at the gene ends were 4 bases for V and 8 bases for J; bases not matched to a gene: 17. Germline assignment: CDR1 SNHLY and CDR2 FYNNEI. There are 18 residues in the CDR3. The CDR3 spells CASSGTSGDRRLGDEQFF. CDR3 DNA sequence: TGTGCCAGCAGTGGAACTAGCGGGGATCGACGCCTCGGGGATGAGCAGTTCTTC.

The chain recombines TRBV7-3 with TRBJ1-1; 8 bases align to TRBD1. This CDR3 contains 15 residues. Trimming cost V 4 bases and J 1 base; bases outside gene matches: 5. The germline gives CDR1 SGHTA, CDR2 FQGTGA. The CDR3 DNA is TGTGCCAGCAGCTCCCAGGGGGCCCGGAACACTGAAGCTTTCTTT. Translation: CASSSQGARNTEAFF.

The gene calls are TRBV25-1 and TRBJ2-1, with 9 bases aligning to TRBD2. V shed 1 base and J 9 bases; nucleotides not matched to a gene: 7. Per germline, CDR1 MGHDK and CDR2 SYGVNS. This CDR3 contains 15 residues. The CDR3 DNA reads TGTGCCAGCAGTGAATTTGCGGGGGGGCCAAGTGAGCAGTTCTTC. This encodes CASSEFAGGPSEQFF.

The rearrangement links TRBV5-1 to TRBJ1-2; the D gene is possibly TRBD1 (5 bases). V was pared by 4 bases and J by 7 bases, with 20 bases between. CDR1 is SGHRS, CDR2 YFSETQ, per germline. The length of the CDR3 is 15 residues. CDR3 nucleotide sequence: TGCGCCAGCAGCCCCACGTCCCAAGGGGCGGCTGGCTACACCTTC. It yields the protein CASSPTSQGAAGYTF.

The chain carries TRBV12-3 or TRBV12-4 and TRBJ1-2, with D uncertain. The CDR3 covers 13 residues. Trimming shortened V by 6 bases and J by 4 bases, and 12 bases separated the two germline ends. CDR3 loop: CASRYTDGYGYTF. As DNA, the CDR3 is TGTGCCAGCAGGTACACAGACGGCTATGGCTACACCTTC.

DNA of the CDR3: TGTGCCAGCAGCCGGGACTTGGTAGGAAACACCATATATTTT. It yields the protein CASSRDLVGNTIYF. The chain carries TRBV5-4 and TRBJ1-3, with D tentatively TRBD1 (5 bases). Trimming shortened V by 4 bases and J by 4 bases, and 12 bases separated the two germline ends. The CDR3 sequence is 14 residues long. Germline V gene data show CDR1 as SGHNT and CDR2 as YYREEE (reference sequence).

The chain combines TRBV30 with TRBJ1-6; possibly TRBD1 for D (5 bases). Germline V CDR1 and CDR2: GTSNPN, SVGIG (reference sequence). Trimming took 8 bases from V and 8 from J, leaving 16 bases between them. The CDR3 runs to 13 residues. CDR3 DNA: TGTGCCCAGGCGGCAGGGTTCGATTCACCCCTCCACTTT. Its translation is CAQAAGFDSPLHF.

Only a few counts were recorded for this clone. The V call is TRBV3-1 (or the pseudogene TRBV3-2), the J call TRBJ1-1; TRBD1 is a possible D gene (6 bases). Germline loops: CDR1 LGHDT, CDR2 YNNKEL (reference sequence). The CDR3 loop spans 13 amino acids. V gave up 6 bases and J gave up 1 base, with 9 bases separating them. The CDR3 coding sequence is TGTGCCAGCAGACAGGGCGGGAACACTGAAGCTTTCTTT. Its translation is CASRQGGNTEAFF.

The CDR3: CASRSLAGGPQETQYF. The CDR3 DNA is TGTGCCAGTAGGTCCCTAGCGGGAGGACCCCAAGAGACCCAGTACTTC. The V and J genes are TRBV19 and TRBJ2-5; 11 positions match TRBD2. Germline CDR1 is LNHDA and CDR2 is SQIVND (reference sequence). This CDR3 spans 16 amino acids. The V gene end was trimmed by 6 bases and the J gene end by 1 base; junction bases not matched to a gene: 7.